The 18 T cell receptor beta chains below come from one sample, sequenced in a study of patients and donors after allogeneic stem cell transplantation. TCRdb reanalysed the RT-PCR reads using MiXCR and keeps one entry per CDR3 protein. Of about 150,000 distinct CDR3 sequences in the sample, about two fifths were seen once. Material for sequencing was blood, either unsorted or a sorted T cell fraction (not recorded which). These receptor sequences come from a human donor who was either an allogeneic HSCT recipient or a stem cell or donor lymphocyte infusion donor (not recorded which). It is not recorded whose cells these are; they may come from a transplant donor.

V is TRBV7-9 and J is TRBJ2-2; weak D call: TRBD1 (6 bases). The CDR3 is made up of 15 amino acids. Trimming cost V 5 bases and J 0 bases, with 10 bases left between them. Germline-derived CDR1 and CDR2 are SEHNR and FQNEAQ (reference sequence). The DNA for the CDR3 is TGTGCCAGCAGCCCCACAGGGACGAACACCGGGGAGCTGTTTTTT. It encodes CASSPTGTNTGELFF. Full variable domain (remainder filled in from reference TRBV7-9 and TRBJ2-2): DTGVSQNPRHKITKRGQNVTFRCDPISEHNRLYWYRQTLGQGPEFLTYFQNEAQLEKSRLLSDRFSAERPKGSFSTLEIQRTEQGDSAMYLCASSPTGTNTGELFFGEGSRLTVL.

This clonotype was recorded once. CDR3 nucleotide sequence: TGTGCCAGCAGCTTCGTGACTAATGGCTACACCTTC. Translating gives CASSFVTNGYTF. The J gene is TRBJ1-2, the V gene TRBV5-6; unclear D gene. The germline V gene encodes CDR1 SGHDT and CDR2 YYEEEE. V lost 2 bases, J lost 6 bases, and 8 bases lay in between. The CDR3 spans 12 residues.

This clonotype has more than one count but fewer than ten. This chain uses TRBV29-1 with TRBJ2-3; TRBD1 aligns across 8 bases. The CDR3 sequence is 10 residues long. J was trimmed by 10 bases and V by 6 bases; bases with no gene match: 3. Germline values: CDR1 SQVTM, CDR2 ANQGSEA. DNA of the CDR3: TGCAGCGTGACAGGGGAATCGCAGTATTTT. Protein sequence: CSVTGESQYF.

The chain has TRBV28 and TRBJ2-3, with 7 positions matching TRBD2. J gave up 0 bases and V 2 bases, and 14 bases lay outside the gene matches. From germline, CDR1 is MDHEN and CDR2 SYDVKM. CDR3 length: 19 amino acids. The CDR3 DNA is TGTGCCAGCAGTTTACTCATTTACTCAGGGAGGGCTAGCACAGATACGCAGTATTTT. Its translation is CASSLLIYSGRASTDTQYF.

The chain combines TRBV27 with TRBJ1-6; D may be TRBD1 (6 bases). The CDR3 runs 14 residues. Trimming removed 5 bases at V and 5 bases at J, with 10 bases between. Germline loops: CDR1 MNHEY, CDR2 SMNVEV (reference sequence). The CDR3 loop reads CASSLRGNNSPLHF. The CDR3 region has the DNA TGTGCCAGCAGTCTCAGGGGAAATAATTCACCCCTCCACTTT.

The chain carries TRBV5-1 and TRBJ1-2; D possibly corresponds to TRBD1 (5 bases). The CDR3 is made up of 14 amino acids. CDR1 and CDR2 from the germline V gene are SGHRS and YFSETQ. V was cut by 4 bases and J by 7 bases, with 17 bases left in between. As DNA, the CDR3 is TGCGCCAGCAGCCCGGGGCGGGGTTTTGGTGGCTACACCTTC. Its protein product is CASSPGRGFGGYTF.

The sample holds a few counts of this clonotype. The chain combines TRBV7-2 with TRBJ1-3; maybe TRBD1 (6 bases). Germline CDR1 and CDR2: SGHTA and FQGNSA. CDR3 length: 15 residues. V lost 6 bases and J 4 bases, leaving 16 bases between the germline ends. The CDR3 region is CASRPTDSPGNTIYF. The CDR3 coding sequence is TGTGCCAGCAGACCCACGGACAGTCCCGGAAACACCATATATTTT.

The chain combines TRBV28 with TRBJ2-2; a weak D match, TRBD1 (6 bases). There are 15 residues in the CDR3. Trimming stripped 2 bases from V and 5 bases from J, with 12 bases between. The germline V gene has CDR1 MDHEN and CDR2 SYDVKM. The CDR3 DNA reads as TGTGCCAGCAGTTTACTAGGACAGAGGACCGGGGAGCTGTTTTTT. Its protein is CASSLLGQRTGELFF.

The chain's CDR3 is CASSDPGPGWDEQFF. In DNA form, the CDR3 reads TGTGCCAGCAGTGACCCCGGGCCAGGATGGGATGAGCAGTTCTTC. The rearrangement uses TRBV25-1 and TRBJ2-1; D not resolved. CDR3 length equals 15 residues. The V gene's germline CDR1 is MGHDK and CDR2 SYGVNS. Deletions cut 3 bases from V and 8 bases from J, with 17 bases between.

This clonotype was picked up many times. V and J are TRBV7-9 and TRBJ1-5, with D tentatively TRBD1 (6 bases). Germline V CDR1 and CDR2: SEHNR, FQNEAQ (reference sequence). Trimming pared 5 bases from V and 4 bases from J, leaving 9 bases between. There are 13 residues in the CDR3. The CDR3 reads CASSKTGNQPQHF. CDR3 DNA: TGTGCCAGCAGCAAAACAGGGAATCAGCCCCAGCATTTT.

This chain joins TRBV3-1 and TRBJ2-5; D is perhaps TRBD2 (6 bases). Per germline, CDR1 LGHDT and CDR2 YNNKEL (reference sequence). This CDR3 comprises 19 residues. Trimming left V 5 bases short and J 1 base short, with 26 bases between. The DNA of the CDR3 is TGTGCCAGCAGCTACGGGTGCAGGGACTGTTGGCTGTTCCAAGAGACCCAGTACTTC. Protein: CASSYGCRDCWLFQETQYF.

This clonotype was recorded once. V gene TRBV29-1 combines with J gene TRBJ1-4, with D perhaps matching TRBD1 (6 bases). The V end was cut by 8 bases, the J end by 8 bases, with 18 bases between. CDR3 size: 13 residues. Germline V gene data show CDR1 as SQVTM and CDR2 as ANQGSEA. CDR3 nucleotides: TGCAGCATCAACGGGGGCGGGCGCGAAAAACTGTTTTTT. It codes for CSINGGGREKLFF.

This chain connects TRBV27 to TRBJ1-5; D not certain. V dropped 7 bases and J dropped 0 bases, with 13 bases sitting between them. Germline loops: CDR1 MNHEY, CDR2 SMNVEV (reference sequence). The length of the CDR3 is 15 residues. The chain's CDR3 is CASTKTVYSNQPQHF. Here the CDR3 DNA reads TGTGCCAGCACCAAGACCGTGTATAGCAATCAGCCCCAGCATTTT.

This clonotype was seen a few times. CDR3 coding DNA: TGTGCCAGTAGTATTTGGGGTATGGCTTTCTTT. Its protein is CASSIWGMAFF. The chain links TRBV19 to TRBJ1-1; D not resolved. The CDR3 totals 11 residues. The V gene's germline CDR1 is LNHDA and CDR2 SQIVND (reference sequence). Trimming removed 3 bases from V and 11 bases from J, with 10 bases in between.

The V gene is TRBV12-3 or TRBV12-4, the J gene TRBJ1-2; the D is unclear. V was cut by 3 bases and J by 0 bases, with 11 bases left in between. CDR3 length: 15 amino acids. This CDR3 is CASSLGAGTNYGYTF. CDR3 DNA sequence: TGTGCCAGCAGTTTGGGCGCGGGTACTAACTATGGCTACACCTTC.

In its sample, this clonotype was seen a few times. The chain employs TRBV25-1 and TRBJ1-2; a weak D match, TRBD1 (5 bases). The germline V and J ends were trimmed by 5 bases and 9 bases, with 13 bases remaining between them. Per the germline V gene, CDR1 is MGHDK and CDR2 is SYGVNS. CDR3 length equals 12 residues. CDR3: CASSPGALSYTF. CDR3 sequence (DNA): TGTGCCAGCAGTCCCGGGGCATTAAGCTACACCTTC.

This clonotype has only one observation. The V and J genes are TRBV9 and TRBJ2-1; tentatively, D is TRBD2 (6 bases). The CDR3 is 15 residues long. From germline, CDR1 is SGDLS and CDR2 YYNGEE. V lost 4 bases, J lost 7 bases, and 18 bases lay in between. The CDR3 DNA sequence: TGTGCCAGCAGCCTGGGCGGGGCGGGGATGAATGAGCAGTTCTTC. Protein product: CASSLGGAGMNEQFF.

This clonotype was recorded once. The junction shows a germline mismatch at one end, possibly a read error. V gene TRBV12-3 or TRBV12-4 combines with J gene TRBJ2-2; TRBD1 matches 7 bases. The CDR3 runs 20 residues. In DNA, the CDR3 is TGTGCCAGCAGTTCCCACCTGACAGGGAAGTTTAACCCGAACACCGGGGAGTTGTTTTTT. It translates to CASSSHLTGKFNPNTGELFF.